Listed here is a single TCR beta chain. Its cognate antigen is unknown. The data stem from a study of T cell repertoires in cytomegalovirus infection. Study at large: Public signatures in TCR beta pointed to CMV infection and matching HLA type. Study results and limitations: The study identified carriers of CMV plus the relevant HLA from cumulative public TCR beta family frequency.

MiXCR was run by TCRdb on the reads, yielding one entry per CDR3 protein. Found here are around 900,000 distinct CDR3 sequences, about a third of them singletons; the top ten hold about 14%. This CDR3 is built from 16 residues. The germline gives CDR1 LNHNV, CDR2 YYDKDF (reference sequence). Trimming stripped 4 bases from V and 7 bases from J, with 20 bases between. Here the sequenced sample was cultured CD8+ T cells from PBMCs, taken from culture after CMV antigen stimulation. This chain links TRBV15 with TRBJ2-1; D may be TRBD1 or TRBD2 (5 bases each). The sequence came from a human donor in good health (CMV status not recorded). Some clones in this sample may be carry-over from other donors' samples. The CDR3 DNA reads TGTGCCACCAGCAAAAACCAGGGTAGGAGGCCGAATGAGCAGTTCTTC. This translates into CATSKNQGRRPNEQFF.